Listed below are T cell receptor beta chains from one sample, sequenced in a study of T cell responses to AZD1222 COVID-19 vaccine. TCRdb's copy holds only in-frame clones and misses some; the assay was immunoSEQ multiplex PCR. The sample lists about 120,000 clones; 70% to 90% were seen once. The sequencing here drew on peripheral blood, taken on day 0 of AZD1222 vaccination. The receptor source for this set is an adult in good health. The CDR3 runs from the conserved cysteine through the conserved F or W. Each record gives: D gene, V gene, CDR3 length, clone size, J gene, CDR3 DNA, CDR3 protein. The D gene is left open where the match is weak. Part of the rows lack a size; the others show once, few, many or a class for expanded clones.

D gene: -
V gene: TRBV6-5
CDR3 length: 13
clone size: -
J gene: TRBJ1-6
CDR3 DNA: TGTGCCAGCAACGTGGGGGAGGACTCACCCCTCCACTTT
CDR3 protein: CASNVGEDSPLHF

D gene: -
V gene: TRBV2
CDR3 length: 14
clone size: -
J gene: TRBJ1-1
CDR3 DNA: TGTGCCAGCAGTGAGGACCCTCGGAACACTGAAGCTTTCTTT
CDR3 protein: CASSEDPRNTEAFF

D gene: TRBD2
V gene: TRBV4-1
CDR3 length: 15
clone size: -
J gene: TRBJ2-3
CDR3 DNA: TGCGCCAGCAGCCCCGGTGGGAGGGCCGCAGATACGCAGTATTTT
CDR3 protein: CASSPGGRAADTQYF

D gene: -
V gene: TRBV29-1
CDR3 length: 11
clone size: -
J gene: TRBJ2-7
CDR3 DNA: TGCAGCGTTGTGACACACTACGAGCAGTACTTC
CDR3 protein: CSVVTHYEQYF

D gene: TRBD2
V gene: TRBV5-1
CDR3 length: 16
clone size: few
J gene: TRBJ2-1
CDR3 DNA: TGCGCCAGCAGCTTACCGACTAGCGGGGTCCCGAATGAGCAGTTCTTC
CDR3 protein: CASSLPTSGVPNEQFF

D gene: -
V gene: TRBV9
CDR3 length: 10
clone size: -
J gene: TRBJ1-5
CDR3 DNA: TGTGCCAGCAGCGATCAGCCCCAGCATTTT
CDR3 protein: CASSDQPQHF

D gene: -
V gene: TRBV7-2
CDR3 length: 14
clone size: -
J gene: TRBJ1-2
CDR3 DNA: TGTGCCAGCAGCTCACAGGGTGGCCACTATGGCTACACCTTC
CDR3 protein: CASSSQGGHYGYTF

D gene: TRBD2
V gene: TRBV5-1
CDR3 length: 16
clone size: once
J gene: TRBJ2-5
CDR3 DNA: TGCGCCAGCAGCGTCTGGACTAGTGAGGATCAACAGACCCAGTACTTC
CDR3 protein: CASSVWTSEDQQTQYF

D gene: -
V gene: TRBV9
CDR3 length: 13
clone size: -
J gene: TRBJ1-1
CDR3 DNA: TGTGCCAGCAGCGGGACAGCGAACACTGAAGCTTTCTTT
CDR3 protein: CASSGTANTEAFF

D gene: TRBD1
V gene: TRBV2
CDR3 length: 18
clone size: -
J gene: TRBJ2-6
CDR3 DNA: TGTGCCAGCAGTGTTACCGGGACAGGGTTCGCTGGGGCCAACGTCCTGACTTTC
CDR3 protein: CASSVTGTGFAGANVLTF

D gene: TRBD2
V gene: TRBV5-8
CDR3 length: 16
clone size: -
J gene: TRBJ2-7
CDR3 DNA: TGTGCCAGCAGCAGGACTAGCGGGGGGGCGTTATACGAGCAGTACTTC
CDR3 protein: CASSRTSGGALYEQYF

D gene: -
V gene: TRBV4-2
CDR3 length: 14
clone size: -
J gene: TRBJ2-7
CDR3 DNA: TGTGCCAGCAGCCAAGAGAAACTAGCTTACGAGCAGTACTTC
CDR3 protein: CASSQEKLAYEQYF

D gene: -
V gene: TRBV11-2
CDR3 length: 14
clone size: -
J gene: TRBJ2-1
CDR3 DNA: TGTGCCAGCAGCTCGGCAGGGAATCGGAATGAGCAGTTCTTC
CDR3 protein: CASSSAGNRNEQFF

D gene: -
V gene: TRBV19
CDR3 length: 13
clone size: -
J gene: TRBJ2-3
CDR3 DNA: TGTGCCAGTAGTATAGATCTATGGGATACGCAGTATTTT
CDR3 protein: CASSIDLWDTQYF

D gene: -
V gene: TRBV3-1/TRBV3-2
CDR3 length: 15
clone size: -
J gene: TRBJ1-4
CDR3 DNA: TGTGCCAGCAGCCTTACCGGGACGGAGACTGAAAAACTGTTTTTT
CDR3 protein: CASSLTGTETEKLFF

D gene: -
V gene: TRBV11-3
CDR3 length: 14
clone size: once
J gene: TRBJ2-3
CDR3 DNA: TGTGCCAGCAGCTTAGCCCGATTGGTAGATACGCAGTATTTT
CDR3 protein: CASSLARLVDTQYF

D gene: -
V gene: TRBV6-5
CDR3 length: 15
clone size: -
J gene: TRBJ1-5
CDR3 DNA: TGTGCCAGCGGCCGGGACTTCGGTAATAATCAGCCCCAGCATTTT
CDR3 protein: CASGRDFGNNQPQHF

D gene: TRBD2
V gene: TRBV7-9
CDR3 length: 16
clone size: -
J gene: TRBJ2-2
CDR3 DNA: TGTGCCAGCAGCTCAGAGGGACTAGCCAACACCGGGGAGCTGTTTTTT
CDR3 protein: CASSSEGLANTGELFF

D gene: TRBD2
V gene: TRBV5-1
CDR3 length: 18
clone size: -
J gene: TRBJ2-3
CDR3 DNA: TGCGCCAGCAGCCTCACCCTCCTAGCGGGGGGGGTCACAGATACGCAGTATTTT
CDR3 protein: CASSLTLLAGGVTDTQYF

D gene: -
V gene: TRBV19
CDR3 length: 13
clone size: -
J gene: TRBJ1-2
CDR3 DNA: TGTGCCAGTAGTCACATCGGGGTATCTGGCTACACCTTC
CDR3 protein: CASSHIGVSGYTF

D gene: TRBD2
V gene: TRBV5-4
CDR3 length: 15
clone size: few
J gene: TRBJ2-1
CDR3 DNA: TGTGCCAGCATCGGGACTAGCCTAAAGGAAAATGAGCAGTTCTTC
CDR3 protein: CASIGTSLKENEQFF

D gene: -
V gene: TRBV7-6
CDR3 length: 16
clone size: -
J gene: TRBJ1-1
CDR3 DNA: TGTGCCAGCACCCAACAACTAGGGAGGGGGAACACTGAAGCTTTCTTT
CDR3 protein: CASTQQLGRGNTEAFF

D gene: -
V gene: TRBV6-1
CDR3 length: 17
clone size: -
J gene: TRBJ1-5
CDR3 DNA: TGTGCCAGCAGTGCGGGGGTCGGGGGGGTTTTCAATCAGCCCCAGCATTTT
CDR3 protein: CASSAGVGGVFNQPQHF

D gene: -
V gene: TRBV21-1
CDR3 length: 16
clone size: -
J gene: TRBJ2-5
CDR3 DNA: TGTGCCAGCATCCGGAAGGGGACTTTAATCCCGGAGACCCAGTACTTC
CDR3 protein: CASIRKGTLIPETQYF

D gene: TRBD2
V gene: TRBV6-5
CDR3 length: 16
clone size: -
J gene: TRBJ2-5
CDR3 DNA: TGTGCCAGCAGTTACGCGGGGGGGCCGGGGCAAGAGACCCAGTACTTC
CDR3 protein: CASSYAGGPGQETQYF

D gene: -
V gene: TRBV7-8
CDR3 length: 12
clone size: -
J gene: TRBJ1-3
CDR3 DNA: TGTGCCAGCAGCTTAATTGTTGGCACCATATATTTT
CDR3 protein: CASSLIVGTIYF

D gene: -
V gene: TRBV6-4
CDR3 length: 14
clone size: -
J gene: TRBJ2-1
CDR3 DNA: TGTGCCAGCAGTGTTGGGGGAGGTTCGAATGAGCAGTTCTTC
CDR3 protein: CASSVGGGSNEQFF

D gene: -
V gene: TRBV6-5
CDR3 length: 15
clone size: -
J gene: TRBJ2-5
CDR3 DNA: TGTGCCAGCAGTTACCTCACGGGAGCCCAAGAGACCCAGTACTTC
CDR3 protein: CASSYLTGAQETQYF

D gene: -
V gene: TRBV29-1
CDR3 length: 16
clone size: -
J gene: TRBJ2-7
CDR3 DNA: TGCAGCGTCGCTCCCTACCTCGGGCCAACTCCGGGGGAGCAGTACTTC
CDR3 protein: CSVAPYLGPTPGEQYF

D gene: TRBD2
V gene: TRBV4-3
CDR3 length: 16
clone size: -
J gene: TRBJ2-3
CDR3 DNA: TGCGCCAGCAGCCAAGAAGAAGCGGGAGGGACAGATACGCAGTATTTT
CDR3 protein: CASSQEEAGGTDTQYF

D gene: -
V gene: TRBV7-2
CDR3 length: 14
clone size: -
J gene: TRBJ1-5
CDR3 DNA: TGTGCCAGCAGCTCCGATCCGGGGGGTCAGCCCCAGCATTTT
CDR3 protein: CASSSDPGGQPQHF

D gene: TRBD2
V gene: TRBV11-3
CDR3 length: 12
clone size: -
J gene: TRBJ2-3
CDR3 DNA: TGTGCCAGCGGCGGGAGGGTAGATACGCAGTATTTT
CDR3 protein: CASGGRVDTQYF

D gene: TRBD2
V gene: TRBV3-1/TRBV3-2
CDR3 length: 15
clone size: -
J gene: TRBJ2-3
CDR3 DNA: TGTGCCAGCAGCCCGACTAGCGGGAGCACAGATACGCAGTATTTT
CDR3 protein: CASSPTSGSTDTQYF

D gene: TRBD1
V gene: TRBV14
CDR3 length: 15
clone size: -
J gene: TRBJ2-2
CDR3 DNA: TGTGCCAGCAGCCTTCCCAGGGGGCTGGGCGGGGAGCTGTTTTTT
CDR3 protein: CASSLPRGLGGELFF

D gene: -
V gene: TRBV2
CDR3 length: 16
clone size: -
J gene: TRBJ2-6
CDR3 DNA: TGTGCCAGCGATGCCCCAGGGGCGGCTGGGGCCAACGTCCTGACTTTC
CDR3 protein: CASDAPGAAGANVLTF

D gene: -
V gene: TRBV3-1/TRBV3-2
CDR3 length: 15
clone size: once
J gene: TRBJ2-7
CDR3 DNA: TGTGCCAGCAGCCAAGATGCGAGCGGTACCGCAGAGCAGTACTTC
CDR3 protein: CASSQDASGTAEQYF

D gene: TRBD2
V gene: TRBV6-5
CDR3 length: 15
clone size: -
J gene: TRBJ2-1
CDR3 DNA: TGTGCCAGCACGAAATCCAGCGGGGGGGCCCATGAGCAGTTCTTC
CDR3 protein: CASTKSSGGAHEQFF

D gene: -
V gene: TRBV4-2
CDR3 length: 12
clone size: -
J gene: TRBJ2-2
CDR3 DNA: TGTGCCAGCAGCCAAGAGGGCGGGGAGCTGTTTTTT
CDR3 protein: CASSQEGGELFF

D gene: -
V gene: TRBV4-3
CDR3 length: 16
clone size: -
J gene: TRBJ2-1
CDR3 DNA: TGCGCCAGCAGCCCCCTCCTAGCTACCGGAGGTAATGAGCAGTTCTTC
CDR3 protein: CASSPLLATGGNEQFF

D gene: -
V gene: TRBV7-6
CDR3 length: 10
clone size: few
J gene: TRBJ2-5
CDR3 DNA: TGTGCCAGCGGGTCAGAGACCCAGTACTTC
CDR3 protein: CASGSETQYF

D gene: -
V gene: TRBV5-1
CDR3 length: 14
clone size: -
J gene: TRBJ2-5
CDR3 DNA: TGCGCCAGCAGCTTGCCACGGGGGCAAGAGACCCAGTACTTC
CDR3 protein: CASSLPRGQETQYF

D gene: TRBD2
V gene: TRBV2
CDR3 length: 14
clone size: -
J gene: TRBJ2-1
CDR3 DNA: TGTGCCAGCATCGGGACTAGCGCCGACAATGAGCAGTTCTTC
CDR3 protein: CASIGTSADNEQFF

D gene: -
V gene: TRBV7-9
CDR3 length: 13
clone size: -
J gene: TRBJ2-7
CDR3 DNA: TGTGCCAGCAGCTTAAGGCAGGGCACCGAGCAGTACTTC
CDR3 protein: CASSLRQGTEQYF

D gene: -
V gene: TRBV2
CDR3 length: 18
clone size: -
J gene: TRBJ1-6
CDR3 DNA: TGTGCCAGCAGTGAATACGGAGCAGCCTTAAATTATAATTCACCCCTCCACTTT
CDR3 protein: CASSEYGAALNYNSPLHF

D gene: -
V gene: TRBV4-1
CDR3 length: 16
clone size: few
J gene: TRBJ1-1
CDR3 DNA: TGCGCCAGCAGCCTCCCCCAAACGGGGCGCGACACTGAAGCTTTCTTT
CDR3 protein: CASSLPQTGRDTEAFF

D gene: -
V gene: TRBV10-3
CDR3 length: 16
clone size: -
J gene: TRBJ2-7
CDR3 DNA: TGTGCCATCAGTGAGTCGACGGTTCAGGGGTCCTACGAGCAGTACTTC
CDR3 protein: CAISESTVQGSYEQYF

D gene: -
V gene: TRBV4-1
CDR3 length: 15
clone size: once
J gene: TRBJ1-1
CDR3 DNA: TGCGCCAGCAGCCAGCCCCAGGGGTGGGGCACTGAAGCTTTCTTT
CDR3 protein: CASSQPQGWGTEAFF

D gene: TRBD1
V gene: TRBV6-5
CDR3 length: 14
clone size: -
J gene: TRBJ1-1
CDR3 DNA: TGTGCCAGCAGCCCCAAAAAATCCGGGACAGGATCTCTCTTT
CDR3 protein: CASSPKKSGTGSLF